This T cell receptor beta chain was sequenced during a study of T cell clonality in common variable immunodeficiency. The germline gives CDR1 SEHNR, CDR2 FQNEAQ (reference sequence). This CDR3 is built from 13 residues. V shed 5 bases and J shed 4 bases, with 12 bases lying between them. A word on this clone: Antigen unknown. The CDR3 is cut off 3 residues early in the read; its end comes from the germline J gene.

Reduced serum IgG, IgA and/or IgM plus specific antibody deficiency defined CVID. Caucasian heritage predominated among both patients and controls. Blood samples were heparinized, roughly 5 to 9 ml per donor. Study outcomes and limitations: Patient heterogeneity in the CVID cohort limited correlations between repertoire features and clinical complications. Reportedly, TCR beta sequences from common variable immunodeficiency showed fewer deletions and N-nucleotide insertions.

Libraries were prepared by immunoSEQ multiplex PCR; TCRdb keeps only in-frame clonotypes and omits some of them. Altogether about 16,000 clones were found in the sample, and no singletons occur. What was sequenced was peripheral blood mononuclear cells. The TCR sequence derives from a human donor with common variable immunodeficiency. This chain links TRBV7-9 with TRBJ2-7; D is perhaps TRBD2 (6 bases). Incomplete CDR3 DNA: TGTGCCAGCAGCCCAGAACTAGCTTACGAG. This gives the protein CASSPELAYE. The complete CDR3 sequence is CASSPELAYEQYF.